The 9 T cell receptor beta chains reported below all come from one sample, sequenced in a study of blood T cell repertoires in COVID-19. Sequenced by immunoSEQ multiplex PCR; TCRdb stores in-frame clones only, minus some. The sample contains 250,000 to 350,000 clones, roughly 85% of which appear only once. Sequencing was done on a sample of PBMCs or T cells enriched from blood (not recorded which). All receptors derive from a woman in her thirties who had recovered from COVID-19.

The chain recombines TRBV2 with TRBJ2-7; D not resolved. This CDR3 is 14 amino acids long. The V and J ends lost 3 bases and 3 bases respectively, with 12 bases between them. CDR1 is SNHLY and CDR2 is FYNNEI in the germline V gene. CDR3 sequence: CASSERNLVYEQYF. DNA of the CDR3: TGTGCCAGCAGTGAGCGCAACCTTGTCTACGAGCAGTACTTC.

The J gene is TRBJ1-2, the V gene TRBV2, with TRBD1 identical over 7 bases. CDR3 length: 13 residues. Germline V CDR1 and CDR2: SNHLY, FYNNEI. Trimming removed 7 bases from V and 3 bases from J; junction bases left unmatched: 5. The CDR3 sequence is CASIPDRDYGYTF. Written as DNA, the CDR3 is TGTGCCAGCATCCCAGACAGGGACTATGGCTACACCTTC.

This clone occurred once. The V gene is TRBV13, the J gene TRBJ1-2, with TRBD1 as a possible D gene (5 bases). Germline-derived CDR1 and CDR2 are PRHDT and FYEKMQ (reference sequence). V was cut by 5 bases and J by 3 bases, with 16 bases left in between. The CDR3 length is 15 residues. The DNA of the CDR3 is TGTGCCAGCAGCACGGACATGGGGGGGGACTATGGCTACACCTTC. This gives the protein CASSTDMGGDYGYTF.

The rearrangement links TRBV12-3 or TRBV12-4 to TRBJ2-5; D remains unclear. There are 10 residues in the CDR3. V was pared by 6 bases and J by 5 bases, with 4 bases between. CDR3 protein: CASSGETQYF. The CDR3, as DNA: TGTGCCAGCAGCGGGGAGACCCAGTACTTC.

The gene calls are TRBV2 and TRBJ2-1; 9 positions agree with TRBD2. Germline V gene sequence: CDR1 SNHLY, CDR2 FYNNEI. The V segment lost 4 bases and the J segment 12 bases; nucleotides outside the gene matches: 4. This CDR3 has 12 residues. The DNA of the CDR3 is TGTGCCAGCAGTGCAAGACTAGCGGCGCAGTTCTTC. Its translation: CASSARLAAQFF. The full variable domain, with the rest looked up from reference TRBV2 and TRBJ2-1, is EPEVTQTPSHQVTQMGQEVILRCVPISNHLYFYWYRQILGQKVEFLVSFYNNEISEKSEIFDDQFSVERPDGSNFTLKIRSTKLEDSAMYFCASSARLAAQFFGPGTRLTVL.

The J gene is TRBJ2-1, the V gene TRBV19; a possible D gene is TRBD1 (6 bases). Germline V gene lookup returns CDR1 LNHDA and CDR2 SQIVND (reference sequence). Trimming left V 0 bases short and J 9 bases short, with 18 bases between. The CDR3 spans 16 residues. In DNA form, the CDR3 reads TGTGCCAGTAGTATAGAGGCCAGGGGCGCCCTCGGTGAGCAGTTCTTC. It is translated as CASSIEARGALGEQFF.

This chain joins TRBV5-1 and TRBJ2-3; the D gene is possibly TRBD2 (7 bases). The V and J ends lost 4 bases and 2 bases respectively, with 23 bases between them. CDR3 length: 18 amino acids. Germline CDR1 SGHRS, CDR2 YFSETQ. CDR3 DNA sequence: TGCGCCAGCAGCCTCTCCGCGGGGGCGGCCCCCACCACAGATACGCAGTATTTT. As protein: CASSLSAGAAPTTDTQYF.

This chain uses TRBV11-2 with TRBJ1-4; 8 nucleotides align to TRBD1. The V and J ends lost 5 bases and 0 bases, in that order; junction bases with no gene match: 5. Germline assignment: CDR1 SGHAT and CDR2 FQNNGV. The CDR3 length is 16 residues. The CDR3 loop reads CASSPTDRATNEKLFF. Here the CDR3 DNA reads TGTGCCAGCAGCCCTACGGACAGGGCAACTAATGAAAAACTGTTTTTT. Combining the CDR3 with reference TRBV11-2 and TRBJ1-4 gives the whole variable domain EAGVAQSPRYKIIEKRQSVAFWCNPISGHATLYWYQQILGQGPKLLIQFQNNGVVDDSQLPKDRFSAERLKGVDSTLKIQPAKLEDSAVYLCASSPTDRATNEKLFFGSGTQLSVL.

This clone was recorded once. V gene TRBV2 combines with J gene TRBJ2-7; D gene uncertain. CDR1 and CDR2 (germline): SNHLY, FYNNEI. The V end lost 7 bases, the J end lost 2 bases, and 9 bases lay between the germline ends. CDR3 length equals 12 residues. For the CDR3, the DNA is TGTGCCAGCATGCGGTCCCCCTACGAGCAGTACTTC. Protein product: CASMRSPYEQYF.